The rows below give T cell receptor beta chains drawn from one sample of a study of T cell responses to AZD1222 COVID-19 vaccine. The data were produced by immunoSEQ multiplex PCR, yet TCRdb's version contains in-frame clones alone and is incomplete. The profile covers roughly 110,000 clones, with more than 80% appearing a single time and roughly 7% taken by the ten largest. The starting material was peripheral blood, obtained on day 0 of AZD1222 vaccination. The receptor set was obtained from an adult in good health. The CDR3 runs from the conserved cysteine through the conserved F or W. The D gene is left open where the match is weak. Clone size is given for some rows only: seen once, a few or many times, or a class if the clone is expanded.

>TRBD1|.|TRBV5-6|TRBJ2-5|13
TGTGCCAGCAGCCCAGGACAGGAAGAGACCCAGTACTTC
CASSPGQEETQYF
>TRBD1|.|TRBV5-1|TRBJ2-3|15
TGCGCCAGCTACAGCCTCGGACAGGGCGGGGATACGCAGTATTTT
CASYSLGQGGDTQYF
>TRBD1|.|TRBV7-2|TRBJ2-5|14
TGTGCCAGCAGCTCACAGGGGCCACAAGAGACCCAGTACTTC
CASSSQGPQETQYF
>.|many|TRBV4-3|TRBJ1-6|16
TGCGCCAGCAGCCAAGCCCCGGGGGAGTATAATTCACCCCTCCACTTT
CASSQAPGEYNSPLHF
>TRBD1|once|TRBV5-1|TRBJ1-3|16
TGCGCCAGCAGCCCCCGGGACAGGGGTCCTGTAAACACCATATATTTT
CASSPRDRGPVNTIYF
>.|.|TRBV4-3|TRBJ2-4|17
TGCGCCAGCAGCCAAGAATTCTCAGGGGTCAGCAAAAACATTCAGTACTTC
CASSQEFSGVSKNIQYF
>TRBD1|.|TRBV11-3|TRBJ2-7|17
TGTGCCAGCAGCTTAGCCGGTGCCGGGACAGGTGGTTGGGAGCAGTACTTC
CASSLAGAGTGGWEQYF
>.|few|TRBV7-2|TRBJ1-6|14
TGTGCCAGCAGCTCGAGGACAGATAATTCACCCCTCCACTTT
CASSSRTDNSPLHF
>TRBD1|.|TRBV3-1/TRBV3-2|TRBJ1-2|15
TGTGCCAGCAGCCAAGGGGGGACAGGCGGATATGGCTACACCTTC
CASSQGGTGGYGYTF
>TRBD1|once|TRBV7-6|TRBJ1-2|15
TGTGCCAGCAGCATCACAGGGGGCGCGGACTATGGCTACACCTTC
CASSITGGADYGYTF
>TRBD2|.|TRBV11-2|TRBJ2-1|16
TGTGCCAGCAGCTTTTTAAGCGGGAGGAGGGTCAATGAGCAGTTCTTC
CASSFLSGRRVNEQFF